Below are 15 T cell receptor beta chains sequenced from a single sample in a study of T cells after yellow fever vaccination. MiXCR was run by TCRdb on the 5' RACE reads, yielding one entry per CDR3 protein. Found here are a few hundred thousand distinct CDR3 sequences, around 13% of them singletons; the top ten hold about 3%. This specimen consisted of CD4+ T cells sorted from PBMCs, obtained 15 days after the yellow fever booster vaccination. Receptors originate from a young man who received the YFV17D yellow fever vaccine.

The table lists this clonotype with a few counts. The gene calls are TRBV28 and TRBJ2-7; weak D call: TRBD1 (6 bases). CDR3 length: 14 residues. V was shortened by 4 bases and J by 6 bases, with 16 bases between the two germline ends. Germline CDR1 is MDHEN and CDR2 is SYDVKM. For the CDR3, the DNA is TGTGCCAGCAGTTCTGGGGGCCCCTCCGGCGAGCAGTACGTC. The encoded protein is CASSSGGPSGEQYV.

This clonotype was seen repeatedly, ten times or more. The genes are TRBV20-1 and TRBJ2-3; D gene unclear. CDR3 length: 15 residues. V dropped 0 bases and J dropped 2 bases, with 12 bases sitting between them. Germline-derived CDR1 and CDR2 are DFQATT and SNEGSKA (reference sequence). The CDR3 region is CSARDPGRATDTQYF. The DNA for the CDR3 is TGCAGTGCTAGAGATCCCGGGCGCGCCACAGATACGCAGTATTTT.

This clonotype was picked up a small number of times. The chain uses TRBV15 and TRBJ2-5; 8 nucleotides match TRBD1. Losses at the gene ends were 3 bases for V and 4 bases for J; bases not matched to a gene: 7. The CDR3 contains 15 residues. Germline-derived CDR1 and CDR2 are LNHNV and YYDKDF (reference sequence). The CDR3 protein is CATSSGQGRGETQYF. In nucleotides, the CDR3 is TGTGCCACCAGCAGTGGACAGGGTCGAGGAGAGACCCAGTACTTC.

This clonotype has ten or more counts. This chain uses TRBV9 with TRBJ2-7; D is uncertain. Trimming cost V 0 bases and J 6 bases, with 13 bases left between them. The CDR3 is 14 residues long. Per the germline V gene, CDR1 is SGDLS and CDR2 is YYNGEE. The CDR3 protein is CASSVAPVGSEQYF. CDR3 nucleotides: TGTGCCAGCAGCGTAGCCCCCGTGGGGTCCGAGCAGTACTTC.

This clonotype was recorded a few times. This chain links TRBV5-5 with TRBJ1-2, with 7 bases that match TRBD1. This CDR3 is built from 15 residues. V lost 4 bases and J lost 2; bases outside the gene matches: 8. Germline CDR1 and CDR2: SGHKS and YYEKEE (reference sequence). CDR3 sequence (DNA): TGTGCCAGCAGCCTCAACCCACAGGGGAACTATGGCTACACCTTC. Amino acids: CASSLNPQGNYGYTF.

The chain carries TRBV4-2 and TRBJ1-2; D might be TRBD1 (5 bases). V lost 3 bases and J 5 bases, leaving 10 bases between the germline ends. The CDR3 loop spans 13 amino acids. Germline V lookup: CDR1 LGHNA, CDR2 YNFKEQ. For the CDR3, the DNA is TGTGCCAGCAGCCACCCGGGACCTTATGGCTACACCTTC. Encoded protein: CASSHPGPYGYTF.

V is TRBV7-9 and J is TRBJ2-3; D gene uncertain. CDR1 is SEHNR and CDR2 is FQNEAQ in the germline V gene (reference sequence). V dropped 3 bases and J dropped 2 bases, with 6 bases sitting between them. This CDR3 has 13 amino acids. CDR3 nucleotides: TGTGCCAGCAGCTTTATAATCACAGATACGCAGTATTTT. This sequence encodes CASSFIITDTQYF.

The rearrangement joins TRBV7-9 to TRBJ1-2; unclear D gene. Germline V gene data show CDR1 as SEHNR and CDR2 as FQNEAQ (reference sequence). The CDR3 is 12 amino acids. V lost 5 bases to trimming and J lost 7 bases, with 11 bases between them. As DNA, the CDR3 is TGTGCCAGCAGCCTAGGCGGAGTTGGCTACACCTTC. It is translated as CASSLGGVGYTF.

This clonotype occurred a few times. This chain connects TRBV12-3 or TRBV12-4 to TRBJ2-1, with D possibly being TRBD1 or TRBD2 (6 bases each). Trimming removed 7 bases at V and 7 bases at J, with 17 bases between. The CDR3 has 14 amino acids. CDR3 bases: TGTGCCAGCACCCGAGGGGGGTCCCTGAATGAGCAGTTCTTC. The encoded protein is CASTRGGSLNEQFF.

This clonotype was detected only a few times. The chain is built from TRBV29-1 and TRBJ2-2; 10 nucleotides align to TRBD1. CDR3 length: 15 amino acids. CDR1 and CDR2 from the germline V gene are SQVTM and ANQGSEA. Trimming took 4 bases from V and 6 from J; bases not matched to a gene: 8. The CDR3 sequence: CSVVKAGTGAGELFF. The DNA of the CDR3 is TGCAGCGTTGTTAAAGCCGGGACAGGGGCCGGGGAGCTGTTTTTT.

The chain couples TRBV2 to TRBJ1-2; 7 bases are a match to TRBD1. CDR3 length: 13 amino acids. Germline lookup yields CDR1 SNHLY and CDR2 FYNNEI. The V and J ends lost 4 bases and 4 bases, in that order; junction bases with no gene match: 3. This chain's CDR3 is CASSAGQVYGYTF. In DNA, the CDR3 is TGTGCCAGCAGTGCCGGACAGGTCTATGGCTACACCTTC.

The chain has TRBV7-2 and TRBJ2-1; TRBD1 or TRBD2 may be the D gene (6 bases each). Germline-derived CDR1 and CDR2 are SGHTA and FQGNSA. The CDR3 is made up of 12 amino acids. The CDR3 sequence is CAGGDPYNEQFF. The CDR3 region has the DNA TGTGCGGGGGGCGATCCCTACAATGAGCAGTTCTTC.

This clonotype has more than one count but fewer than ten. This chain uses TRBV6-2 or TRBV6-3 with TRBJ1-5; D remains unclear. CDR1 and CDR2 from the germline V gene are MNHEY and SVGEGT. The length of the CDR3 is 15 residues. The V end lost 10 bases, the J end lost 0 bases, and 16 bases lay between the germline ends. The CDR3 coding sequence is TGTGCCACCGAACCGCTTCCGTATAGCAATCAGCCCCAGCATTTT. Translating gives CATEPLPYSNQPQHF.

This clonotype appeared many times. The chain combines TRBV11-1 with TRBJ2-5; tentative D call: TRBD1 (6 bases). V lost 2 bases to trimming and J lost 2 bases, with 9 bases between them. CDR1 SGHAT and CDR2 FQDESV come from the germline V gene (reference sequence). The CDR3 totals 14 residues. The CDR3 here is CASSLTGTQETQYF. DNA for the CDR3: TGTGCCAGCAGCTTAACCGGGACACAAGAGACCCAGTACTTC. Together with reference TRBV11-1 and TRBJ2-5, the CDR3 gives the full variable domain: EAEVAQSPRYKITEKSQAVAFWCDPISGHATLYWYRQILGQGPELLVQFQDESVVDDSQLPKDRFSAERLKGVDSTLKIQPAELGDSAMYLCASSLTGTQETQYFGPGTRLLVL.

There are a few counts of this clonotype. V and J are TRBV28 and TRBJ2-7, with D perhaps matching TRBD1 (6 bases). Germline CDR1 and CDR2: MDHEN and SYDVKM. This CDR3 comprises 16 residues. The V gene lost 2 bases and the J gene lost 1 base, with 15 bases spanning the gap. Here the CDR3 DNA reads TGTGCCAGCAGTTTAGGGGCAGGGGCACGATCCTACGAGCAGTACGTC. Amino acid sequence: CASSLGAGARSYEQYV.